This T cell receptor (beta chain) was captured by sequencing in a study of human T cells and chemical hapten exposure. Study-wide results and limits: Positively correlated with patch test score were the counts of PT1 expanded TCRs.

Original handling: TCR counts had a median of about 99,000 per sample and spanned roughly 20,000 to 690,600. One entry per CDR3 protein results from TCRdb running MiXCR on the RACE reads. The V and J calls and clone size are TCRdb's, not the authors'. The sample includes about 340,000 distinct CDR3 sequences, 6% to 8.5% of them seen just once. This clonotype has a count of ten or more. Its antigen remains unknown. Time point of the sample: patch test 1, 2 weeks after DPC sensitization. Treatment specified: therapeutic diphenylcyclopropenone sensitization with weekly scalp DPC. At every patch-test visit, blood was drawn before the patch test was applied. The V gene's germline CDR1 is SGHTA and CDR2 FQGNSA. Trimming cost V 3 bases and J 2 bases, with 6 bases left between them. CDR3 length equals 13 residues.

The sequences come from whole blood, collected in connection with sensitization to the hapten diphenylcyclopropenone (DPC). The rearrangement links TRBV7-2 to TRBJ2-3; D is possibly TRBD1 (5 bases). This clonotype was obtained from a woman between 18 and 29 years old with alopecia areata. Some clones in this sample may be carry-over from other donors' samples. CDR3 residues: CASSFGHTDTQYF. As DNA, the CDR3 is TGTGCCAGCAGCTTTGGACACACAGATACGCAGTATTTT.